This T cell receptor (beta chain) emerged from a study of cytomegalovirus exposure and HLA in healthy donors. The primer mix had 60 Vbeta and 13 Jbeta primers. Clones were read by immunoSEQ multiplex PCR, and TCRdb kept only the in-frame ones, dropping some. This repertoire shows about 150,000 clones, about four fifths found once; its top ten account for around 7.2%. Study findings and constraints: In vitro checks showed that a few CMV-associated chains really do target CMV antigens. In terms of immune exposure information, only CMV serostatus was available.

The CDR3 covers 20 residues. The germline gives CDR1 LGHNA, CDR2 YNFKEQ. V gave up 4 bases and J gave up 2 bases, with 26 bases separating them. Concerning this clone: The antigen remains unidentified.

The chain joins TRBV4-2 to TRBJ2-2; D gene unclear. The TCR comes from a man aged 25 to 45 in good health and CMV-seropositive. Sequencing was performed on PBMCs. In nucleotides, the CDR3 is TGTGCCAGCAGCCTTTTTACGGCCCCGGGTCTTAACCTTAACACCGGGGAGCTGTTTTTT. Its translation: CASSLFTAPGLNLNTGELFF.